The T cell receptor (beta chain) under discussion was sequenced for a study of T cells in Graves' hyperthyroidism and ophthalmopathy. Overall study findings and caveats: Most clonotypes that expanded in the thyroid above 0.001 also showed up in blood.

This clonotype was seen just once. Its specificity is unknown. This may be a read error, as it is one base from a much larger clone. Clinicians diagnosed patients from clinical symptoms, serum thyroxine and TRAb, thyroid ultrasound and orbital computed tomography. Amplified TCR beta CDR3 regions came from RNA transcripts. The TCR CDR3 was amplified in a first-round RT-PCR using the HTBI primer set. TCRdb used MiXCR to reprocess the multiplex PCR reads, holding one entry per CDR3 protein. The sample has under 650,000 distinct CDR3 sequences; around 15% are singletons. The length of the CDR3 is 14 residues. Germline V gene lookup returns CDR1 SEHNR and CDR2 FQNEAQ (reference sequence).

What was sequenced was blood. The receptor was derived from a woman between 25 and 40 years old with Graves' hyperthyroidism. This rearrangement joins TRBV7-9 to TRBJ1-4; 7 nucleotides align to TRBD1. CDR3 coding DNA: TGTGCCAGCAGCTTGCGACAGGGTAATAAAAAACTGTTTTTT. As protein: CASSLRQGNKKLFF.